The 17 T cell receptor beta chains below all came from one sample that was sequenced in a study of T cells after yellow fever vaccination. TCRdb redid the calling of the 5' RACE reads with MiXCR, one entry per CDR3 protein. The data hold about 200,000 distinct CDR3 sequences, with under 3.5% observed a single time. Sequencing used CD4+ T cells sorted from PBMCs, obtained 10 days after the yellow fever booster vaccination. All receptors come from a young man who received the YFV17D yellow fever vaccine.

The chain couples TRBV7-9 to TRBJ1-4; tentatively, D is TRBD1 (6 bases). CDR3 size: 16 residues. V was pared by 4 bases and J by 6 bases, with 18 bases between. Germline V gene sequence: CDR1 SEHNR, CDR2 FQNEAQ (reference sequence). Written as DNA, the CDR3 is TGTGCCAGCAGCTCAAAATGGACAGTAGAAGATGAAAAACTGTTTTTT. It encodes CASSSKWTVEDEKLFF.

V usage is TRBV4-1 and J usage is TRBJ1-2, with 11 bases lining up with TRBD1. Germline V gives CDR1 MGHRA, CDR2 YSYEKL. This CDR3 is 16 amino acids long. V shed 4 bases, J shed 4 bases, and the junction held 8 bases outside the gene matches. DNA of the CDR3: TGCGCCAGCAGCCTGGACAGGGGGCAGGCCATCTATGGCTACACCTTC. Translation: CASSLDRGQAIYGYTF.

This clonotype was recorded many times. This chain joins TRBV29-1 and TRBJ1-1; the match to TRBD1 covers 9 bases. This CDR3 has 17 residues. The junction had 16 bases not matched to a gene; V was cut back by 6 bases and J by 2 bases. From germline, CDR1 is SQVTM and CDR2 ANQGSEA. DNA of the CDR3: TGCAGCGTGAACCTAGGACAGGGGATATTCCCAAACACTGAAGCTTTCTTT. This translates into CSVNLGQGIFPNTEAFF.

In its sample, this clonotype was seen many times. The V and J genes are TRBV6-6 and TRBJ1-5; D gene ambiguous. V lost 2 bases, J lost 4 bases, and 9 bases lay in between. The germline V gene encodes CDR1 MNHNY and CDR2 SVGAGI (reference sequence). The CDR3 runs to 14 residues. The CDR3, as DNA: TGTGCCAGCAGTTACAGGGCCGTGAATCAGCCCCAGCATTTT. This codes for CASSYRAVNQPQHF.

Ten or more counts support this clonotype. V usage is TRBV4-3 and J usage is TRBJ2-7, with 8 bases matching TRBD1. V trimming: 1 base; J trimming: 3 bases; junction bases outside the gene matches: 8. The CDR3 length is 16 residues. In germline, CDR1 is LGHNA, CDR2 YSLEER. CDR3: CASSQGQGANLYEQYF. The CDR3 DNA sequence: TGCGCCAGCAGCCAAGGGCAGGGGGCGAATCTCTACGAGCAGTACTTC.

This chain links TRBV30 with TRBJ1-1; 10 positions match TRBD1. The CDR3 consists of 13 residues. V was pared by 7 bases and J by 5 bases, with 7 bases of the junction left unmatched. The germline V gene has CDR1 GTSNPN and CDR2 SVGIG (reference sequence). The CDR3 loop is CASYGTGETEAFF. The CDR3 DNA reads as TGTGCCTCCTACGGGACAGGGGAGACTGAAGCTTTCTTT.

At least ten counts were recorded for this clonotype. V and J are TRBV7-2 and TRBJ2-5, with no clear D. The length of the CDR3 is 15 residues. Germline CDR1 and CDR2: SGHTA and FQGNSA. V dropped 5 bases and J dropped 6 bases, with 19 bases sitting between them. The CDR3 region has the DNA TGTGCCAGCAGCCCTACTGGCGCACCCATGAAGACCCAGTACTTC. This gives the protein CASSPTGAPMKTQYF.

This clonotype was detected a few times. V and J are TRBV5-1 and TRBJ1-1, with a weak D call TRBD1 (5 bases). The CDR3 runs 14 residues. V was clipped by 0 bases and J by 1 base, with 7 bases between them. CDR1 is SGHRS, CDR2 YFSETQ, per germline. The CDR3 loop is CASSLEDRNTEAFF. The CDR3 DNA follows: TGCGCCAGCAGCTTGGAAGACAGGAACACTGAAGCTTTCTTT.

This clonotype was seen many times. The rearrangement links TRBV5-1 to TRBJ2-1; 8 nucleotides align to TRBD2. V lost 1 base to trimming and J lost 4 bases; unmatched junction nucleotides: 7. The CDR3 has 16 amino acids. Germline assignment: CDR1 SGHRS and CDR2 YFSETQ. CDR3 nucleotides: TGCGCCAGCAGCTTGAACGGGGGGGCCGTTTACAATGAGCAGTTCTTC. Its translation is CASSLNGGAVYNEQFF.

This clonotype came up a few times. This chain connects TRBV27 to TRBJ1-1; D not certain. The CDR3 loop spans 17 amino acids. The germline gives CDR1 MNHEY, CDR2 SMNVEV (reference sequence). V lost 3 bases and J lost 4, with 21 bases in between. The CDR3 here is CASSFSSNLRGGTEAFF. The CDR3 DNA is TGTGCCAGCAGTTTTTCCAGCAACCTACGCGGTGGCACTGAAGCTTTCTTT.

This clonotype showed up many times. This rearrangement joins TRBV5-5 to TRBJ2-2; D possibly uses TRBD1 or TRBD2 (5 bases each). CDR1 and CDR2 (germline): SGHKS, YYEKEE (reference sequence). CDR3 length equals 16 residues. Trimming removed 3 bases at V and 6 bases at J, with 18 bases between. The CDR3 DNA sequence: TGTGCCAGCAGCTCATCCCGTGTCGGGGACGCCGGGGAGCTGTTTTTT. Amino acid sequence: CASSSSRVGDAGELFF.

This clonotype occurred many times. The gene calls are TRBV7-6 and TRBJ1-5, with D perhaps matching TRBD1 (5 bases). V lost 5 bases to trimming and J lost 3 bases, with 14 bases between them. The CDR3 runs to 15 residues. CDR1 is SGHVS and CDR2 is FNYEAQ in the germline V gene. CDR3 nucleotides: TGTGCCAGCAGCCAAAGCACAGGACTCAATCAGCCCCAGCATTTT. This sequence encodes CASSQSTGLNQPQHF.

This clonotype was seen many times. The CDR3 sequence is CASSLRGGNEKLFF. Written as DNA, the CDR3 is TGTGCCAGCAGCTTACGCGGGGGGAATGAAAAACTGTTTTTT. The rearrangement links TRBV7-2 to TRBJ1-4; perhaps TRBD1 as D (5 bases). The CDR3 covers 14 residues. Deletions cut 2 bases from V and 5 bases from J, with 9 bases between. CDR1 and CDR2 from the germline V gene are SGHTA and FQGNSA.

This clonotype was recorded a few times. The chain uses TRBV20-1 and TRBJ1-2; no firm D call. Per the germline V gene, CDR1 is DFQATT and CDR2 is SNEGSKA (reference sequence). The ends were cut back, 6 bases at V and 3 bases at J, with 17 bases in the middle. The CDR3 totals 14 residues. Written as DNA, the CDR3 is TGCAGTGCCATCCTCCCAAGTGGGCACTATGGCTACACCTTC. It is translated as CSAILPSGHYGYTF.

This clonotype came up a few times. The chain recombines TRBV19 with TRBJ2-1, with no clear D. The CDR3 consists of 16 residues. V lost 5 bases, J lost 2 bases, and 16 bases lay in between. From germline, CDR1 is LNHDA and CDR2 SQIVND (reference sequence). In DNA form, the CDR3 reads TGTGCCAGTAGTTACTGGACCCCTTCGACCTACAATGAGCAGTTCTTC. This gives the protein CASSYWTPSTYNEQFF. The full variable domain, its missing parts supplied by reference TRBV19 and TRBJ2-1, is DGGITQSPKYLFRKEGQNVTLSCEQNLNHDAMYWYRQDPGQGLRLIYYSQIVNDFQKGDIAEGYSVSREKKESFPLTVTSAQKNPTAFYLCASSYWTPSTYNEQFFGPGTRLTVL.

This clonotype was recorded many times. Here the CDR3 reads CSVSPGQWSYEQYF. CDR3 bases: TGCAGTGTCTCTCCGGGACAGTGGTCCTACGAGCAGTACTTC. This sequence joins TRBV20-1 and TRBJ2-7; 7 bases fit TRBD1. The V and J ends lost 7 bases and 1 base, in that order; junction bases with no gene match: 10. This CDR3 region has 14 residues. Germline assignment: CDR1 DFQATT and CDR2 SNEGSKA (reference sequence).

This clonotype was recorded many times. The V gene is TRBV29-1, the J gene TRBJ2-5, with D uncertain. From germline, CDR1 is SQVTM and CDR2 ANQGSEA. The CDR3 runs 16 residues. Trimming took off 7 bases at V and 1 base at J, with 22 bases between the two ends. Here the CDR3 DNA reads TGCAGCGCTAAAGCCAATAACGGGTTAGCCCAAGAGACCCAGTACTTC. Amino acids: CSAKANNGLAQETQYF.